The 30 T cell receptor beta chains below all came from one sample that was sequenced in a study of beta chain features in type 1 diabetes. Reverse transcription of all isolated RNA meant that expressed TCRB transcripts were sequenced. TCRdb keeps only in-frame clones here, not all; method: immunoSEQ multiplex PCR. The data contain under 950,000 clones, 15% to 20% of them singletons. Specimen: naive CD4+ T cells from blood. These TCRs come from a woman under 30 in good health.

The chain combines TRBV29-1 with TRBJ1-1; 7 bases map to TRBD1. The length of the CDR3 is 15 residues. Germline V CDR1 and CDR2: SQVTM, ANQGSEA. Unmatched junction bases numbered 6, after V lost 2 bases and J lost 0 bases. CDR3 nucleotide sequence: TGCAGCGTTGAATACCGTACAGGGGTGAACACTGAAGCTTTCTTT. It is translated as CSVEYRTGVNTEAFF.

The chain carries TRBV7-8 and TRBJ2-2; 8 bases align to TRBD2. The trim removed 7 bases at V and 5 bases at J, leaving 15 bases unmatched. CDR1 and CDR2 from the germline V gene are SGHVS and FQNEAQ. The CDR3 covers 17 residues. The CDR3 bases are TGTGCCAGCACCCTCCTGGGGAGCGGGAGAATAACCGGGGAGCTGTTTTTT. This codes for CASTLLGSGRITGELFF.

The table lists this clone with a few counts. V usage is TRBV7-9 and J usage is TRBJ1-2; 10 nucleotides agree with TRBD1. J gave up 7 bases and V 0 bases, and 8 bases lay outside the gene matches. Germline V gene sequence: CDR1 SEHNR, CDR2 FQNEAQ (reference sequence). The CDR3 contains 16 residues. The DNA for the CDR3 is TGTGCCAGCAGCTTAGCGTATGGGACAGGGGCGAGTGGCTACACCTTC. This encodes CASSLAYGTGASGYTF.

This chain joins TRBV27 and TRBJ2-5; 8 bases are a match to TRBD1. The germline V gene has CDR1 MNHEY and CDR2 SMNVEV (reference sequence). V was pared by 2 bases and J by 7 bases, with 3 bases of the junction left unmatched. The CDR3 is 13 residues long. CDR3 amino acids: CASSLQQGGTQYF. Written as DNA, the CDR3 is TGTGCCAGCAGTTTACAACAGGGGGGGACCCAGTACTTC.

There are a few counts of this clone. The rearrangement links TRBV18 to TRBJ1-2; possible D gene TRBD1, 5 bases. From germline, CDR1 is KGHSH and CDR2 LQKENI. The CDR3 covers 17 residues. Trimming took 6 bases from V and 1 from J, leaving 21 bases between them. The CDR3 region is CASSAVTSGRNNYGYTF. The CDR3 DNA follows: TGTGCCAGCTCCGCGGTAACTTCGGGACGCAATAACTATGGCTACACCTTC.

V usage is TRBV19 and J usage is TRBJ1-2; D gene unclear. Trimming pared 7 bases from V and 0 bases from J, leaving 21 bases between. CDR3 length: 17 amino acids. Germline-derived CDR1 and CDR2 are LNHDA and SQIVND (reference sequence). Here the CDR3 reads CASTPLVLGRANYGYTF. CDR3 nucleotides: TGTGCCAGTACTCCTCTAGTACTGGGAAGAGCTAACTATGGCTACACCTTC.

This chain uses TRBV11-2 with TRBJ2-5; D is unclear. The germline gives CDR1 SGHAT, CDR2 FQNNGV. Trimming removed 9 bases at V and 3 bases at J, with 17 bases between. This CDR3 spans 14 amino acids. CDR3 bases: TGTGCCAGTGTGGACGTCCGAAGTGAAGAGACCCAGTACTTC. Translating it yields CASVDVRSEETQYF.

There are a few counts of this clone. This rearrangement joins TRBV7-9 to TRBJ1-1; perhaps TRBD1 as D (5 bases). Germline V gene sequence: CDR1 SEHNR, CDR2 FQNEAQ (reference sequence). The CDR3 is 14 amino acids. V dropped 1 base and J dropped 4 bases, with 10 bases sitting between them. The CDR3 reads CASSLDEGPTEAFF. CDR3 DNA sequence: TGTGCCAGCAGCTTAGACGAGGGGCCCACTGAAGCTTTCTTT.

This clone was found a few times. The chain uses TRBV5-1 and TRBJ2-1; 9 bases match TRBD2. Germline values: CDR1 SGHRS, CDR2 YFSETQ. V was pared by 2 bases and J by 2 bases, with 5 bases of the junction left unmatched. This CDR3 comprises 16 residues. The DNA of the CDR3 is TGCGCCAGCAGCTTCTCTAGCGGGGTCGCCTACAATGAGCAGTTCTTC. Translation gives CASSFSSGVAYNEQFF.

This clone has only a few counts. The chain joins TRBV28 to TRBJ1-2; D uncertain. The CDR3 is made up of 14 amino acids. Trimming shortened V by 9 bases and J by 2 bases, and 16 bases separated the two germline ends. Germline lookup yields CDR1 MDHEN and CDR2 SYDVKM. CDR3 region: CASSPGDGNYGYTF. The DNA of the CDR3 is TGTGCCAGTTCACCCGGTGACGGGAACTATGGCTACACCTTC.

The J gene is TRBJ1-2, the V gene TRBV5-4; 7 bases agree with TRBD1. The CDR3 loop spans 16 amino acids. J lost 5 bases, V lost 0 bases, and 10 bases had no gene match. The germline V gene has CDR1 SGHNT and CDR2 YYREEE (reference sequence). The CDR3 nucleotides are TGTGCCAGCAGCTTGGGGATAAGGGACAGCCCTTATGGCTACACCTTC. It translates to CASSLGIRDSPYGYTF.

This clone was picked up a small number of times. The V and J genes are TRBV5-1 and TRBJ2-3; 13 positions match TRBD2. The CDR3 runs to 17 residues. Trimming cost V 0 bases and J 2 bases; bases outside gene matches: 3. The germline V gene has CDR1 SGHRS and CDR2 YFSETQ. The CDR3 nucleotides read TGCGCCAGCAGCTTGGAGGGACTAGCGGGGTACACAGATACGCAGTATTTT. It encodes CASSLEGLAGYTDTQYF.

CDR3 region: CASSLVLAGATDTQYF. The CDR3 DNA follows: TGTGCCAGCAGCTTGGTGTTAGCGGGAGCGACAGATACGCAGTATTTT. V gene TRBV5-6 combines with J gene TRBJ2-3; 9 positions match TRBD2. V lost 0 bases, J lost 3 bases, and 5 bases stayed unmatched. The CDR3 sequence is 16 residues long. The germline V gene has CDR1 SGHDT and CDR2 YYEEEE.

The rearrangement links TRBV9 to TRBJ2-1, with 9 bases matching TRBD2. This CDR3 contains 16 residues. After removal of 3 bases from V and 5 bases from J, the junction contained 9 bases not matched to a gene. Germline assignment: CDR1 SGDLS and CDR2 YYNGEE. The CDR3 DNA sequence: TGTGCCAGCAGCGCCCTAGCGGGACCCTACAACAATGAGCAGTTCTTC. As protein: CASSALAGPYNNEQFF.

Only a few counts were recorded for this clone. The rearrangement uses TRBV14 and TRBJ1-1; TRBD1 aligns across 9 bases. Trimming at V came to 4 bases and at J to 0 bases, leaving 6 bases not matched to a gene. This CDR3 has 16 amino acids. Per the germline V gene, CDR1 is SGHDN and CDR2 is FVKESK. Here the CDR3 DNA reads TGTGCCAGCAGCCGAGCCGGGACAGGGATGAACACTGAAGCTTTCTTT. Translating it yields CASSRAGTGMNTEAFF.

This clone appeared a few times. The chain employs TRBV2 and TRBJ2-7; possibly TRBD1 for D (5 bases). V was cut by 3 bases and J by 3 bases, with 6 bases left in between. Germline CDR1 reads SNHLY; CDR2 reads FYNNEI. This CDR3 has 12 amino acids. The CDR3 here is CASSDQGYEQYF. The CDR3 DNA sequence: TGTGCCAGCAGTGACCAGGGCTACGAGCAGTACTTC.

The chain combines TRBV15 with TRBJ2-5, with TRBD2 matching over 8 bases. The J call may be incorrect, as the DNA end agrees better with TRBJ2-7. The length of the CDR3 is 13 residues. Germline CDR1 LNHNV, CDR2 YYDKDF (reference sequence). Here the CDR3 DNA reads TGTGCCACCAGCAGGGGACTAGTGTACGAGCAGTACTTC. Translating gives CATSRGLVYEQYF.

The sample holds a few counts of this clone. The chain recombines TRBV4-3 with TRBJ2-3; TRBD1 agrees at 9 bases. CDR3 size: 17 residues. The J segment lost 2 bases and the V segment lost 3 bases, leaving 9 bases of the junction unmatched. The germline V gene has CDR1 LGHNA and CDR2 YSLEER. CDR3 in DNA: TGCGCCAGCAGCCAGAGCGGGACAGGGACGTACACAGATACGCAGTATTTT. This translates into CASSQSGTGTYTDTQYF.

The DNA for the CDR3 is TGCGCCAGCAGCCAAGATAGGGGGGGCAACGAGGAAAAACTGTTTTTT. It is translated as CASSQDRGGNEEKLFF. V is TRBV4-3 and J is TRBJ1-4; TRBD1 might be the D (6 bases). In germline, CDR1 is LGHNA, CDR2 YSLEER. This CDR3 has 16 amino acids. V was shortened by 0 bases and J by 8 bases, with 16 bases between the two germline ends.

This clone occurred a few times. The gene calls are TRBV7-2 and TRBJ1-5; D call uncertain. The CDR3 covers 15 residues. Trimming pared 1 base from V and 3 bases from J, leaving 10 bases between. Germline CDR1 SGHTA, CDR2 FQGNSA. The DNA of the CDR3 is TGTGCCAGCAGCTTAGAATTTAGGGTCAATCAGCCCCAGCATTTT. It translates to CASSLEFRVNQPQHF.

The genes are TRBV20-1 and TRBJ1-3; D call uncertain. V was cut by 8 bases and J by 1 base, with 6 bases left in between. The germline V gene has CDR1 DFQATT and CDR2 SNEGSKA (reference sequence). The CDR3 runs to 11 residues. The CDR3 reads CSCTSGNTIYF. Written as DNA, the CDR3 is TGCAGTTGCACGTCTGGAAACACCATATATTTT.

This clone was counted a few times. This rearrangement joins TRBV10-3 to TRBJ2-5, with D hard to call. Germline V gene data show CDR1 as ENHRY and CDR2 as SYGVKD. The CDR3 sequence is 13 residues long. Deletions cut 2 bases from V and 2 bases from J, with 6 bases between. As DNA, the CDR3 is TGTGCCATCAGTGAGCGACATCAAGAGACCCAGTACTTC. Translating gives CAISERHQETQYF.

This chain joins TRBV18 and TRBJ2-5; D may be TRBD2 (5 bases). The CDR3 is 14 amino acids. CDR1 is KGHSH and CDR2 is LQKENI in the germline V gene. V was cut by 2 bases and J by 5 bases, with 12 bases left in between. The CDR3 bases are TGTGCCAGCTCACCAGCCGGGGTTAGGGAGACCCAGTACTTC. Its protein is CASSPAGVRETQYF. Filled out from reference TRBV18 and TRBJ2-5, the complete variable domain reads NAGVMQNPRHLVRRRGQEARLRCSPMKGHSHVYWYRQLPEEGLKFMVYLQKENIIDESGMPKERFSAEFPKEGPSILRIQQVVRGDSAAYFCASSPAGVRETQYFGPGTRLLVL.

This chain uses TRBV2 with TRBJ2-5; no firm D call. This CDR3 has 12 residues. Germline-derived CDR1 and CDR2 are SNHLY and FYNNEI. V was pared by 8 bases and J by 5 bases, with 12 bases between. CDR3 DNA: TGTGCCAGCGCGCCTGATTGGGAGACCCAGTACTTC. Protein sequence: CASAPDWETQYF.

The chain uses TRBV2 and TRBJ2-7, with 8 bases lining up with TRBD1. The J segment lost 6 bases and the V segment lost 8 bases, leaving 6 bases of the junction unmatched. Germline lookup yields CDR1 SNHLY and CDR2 FYNNEI. The CDR3 runs to 12 residues. CDR3 in DNA: TGTGCCAGCGTCAGACAGGGGAGCGAGCAGTACTTC. Amino acids: CASVRQGSEQYF.

This clone was observed a few times. This sequence joins TRBV20-1 and TRBJ2-7; TRBD1 matches at 7 bases. The CDR3 has 10 residues. Germline CDR1 and CDR2: DFQATT and SNEGSKA (reference sequence). V gave up 6 bases and J gave up 7 bases; unmatched junction bases: 3. The CDR3 nucleotides are TGCAGTGCAGAACAGGGGGAGCAGTACTTC. Encoded protein: CSAEQGEQYF.

This clone appeared a few times. CDR3 DNA: TGTGCCAGCAGCTTAGACAGGGGAGGTACTAATGAAAAACTGTTTTTT. Translation: CASSLDRGGTNEKLFF. The chain uses TRBV7-9 and TRBJ1-4; the match to TRBD1 covers 7 bases. The V gene end was trimmed by 1 base and the J gene end by 2 bases; junction bases not matched to a gene: 4. Germline V gene sequence: CDR1 SEHNR, CDR2 FQNEAQ (reference sequence). The CDR3 runs to 16 residues.

This clone has just a few counts. The gene calls are TRBV11-3 and TRBJ2-2, with no clear D. V dropped 4 bases and J dropped 5 bases, with 17 bases sitting between them. The CDR3 is 16 amino acids. Germline-derived CDR1 and CDR2 are SGHNT and YENEEA. The CDR3 loop is CASSYERKKETGELFF. CDR3 coding DNA: TGTGCCAGCAGCTACGAACGCAAAAAGGAGACCGGGGAGCTGTTTTTT.

This clone has a handful of counts. This chain uses TRBV27 with TRBJ2-7; either TRBD1 or TRBD2 may supply D (5 bases each). Germline CDR1 reads MNHEY; CDR2 reads SMNVEV (reference sequence). Deletions cut 6 bases from V and 4 bases from J, with 7 bases between. This CDR3 has 11 residues. This CDR3 reads CASRGRYEQYF. The DNA for the CDR3 is TGTGCCAGCAGGGGACGGTACGAGCAGTACTTC.

The rearrangement joins TRBV7-3 to TRBJ1-1; 8 bases match TRBD1. This CDR3 comprises 15 residues. V was clipped by 1 base and J by 4 bases; unmatched bases: 5. The germline V gene encodes CDR1 SGHTA and CDR2 FQGTGA. The CDR3 sequence: CASSLSGQGATEAFF. CDR3 nucleotides: TGTGCCAGCAGCTTAAGTGGGCAGGGGGCCACTGAAGCTTTCTTT.